Each of the 23 T cell receptor beta chains below was sequenced from the same sample in a study of a mutant IDH1 vaccine in newly diagnosed glioma (dated by TCRdb to about 2021). The library was produced with the immunoSEQ multiplex PCR assay. TCRdb stores this immuneACCESS table with in-frame sequences only. Part of the clones is absent; in the studies checked, under half of the shortfall reflects unresolved V genes, and no reason is known for the rest. The sample table shows 80,000 to 100,000 clones, and around 80% are seen once. The ten largest make up about 5.2% of the sample. The label giving this sample's time point can be read as: baseline, week 1 (first vaccination visit). Sample treatment or condition, as interpreted from the label and publication: pre-vaccination baseline after standard-of-care therapy. The sequences come from PBMCs, collected from a glioma patient treated with radiotherapy, temozolomide or both. The receptors here all came from a man between 40 and 49 years old with glioma. Some clones in this sample may be carry-over from other donors' samples.

The rearrangement uses TRBV5-1 and TRBJ1-3, with D maybe TRBD1 (5 bases). V was clipped by 0 bases and J by 4 bases, with 8 bases between them. Germline CDR1 is SGHRS and CDR2 is YFSETQ. This CDR3 has 14 amino acids. CDR3 loop: CASSLAAGGNTIYF. The CDR3, as DNA: TGCGCCAGCAGCTTGGCGGCAGGGGGAAACACCATATATTTT.

The chain has TRBV7-6 and TRBJ2-6, with unresolved D. V gave up 1 base and J gave up 1 base, with 11 bases separating them. The CDR3 sequence is 17 residues long. Germline V gene data show CDR1 as SGHVS and CDR2 as FNYEAQ. CDR3 in DNA: TGTGCCAGCAGCTTAGGGGTCATTCGGTCTGGGGCCAACGTCCTGACTTTC. This translates into CASSLGVIRSGANVLTF. Using reference TRBV7-6 and TRBJ2-6 for the parts outside the CDR3, the full variable domain is GAGVSQSPRYKVTKRGQDVALRCDPISGHVSLYWYRQALGQGPEFLTYFNYEAQQDKSGLPNDRFSAERPEGSISTLTIQRTEQRDSAMYRCASSLGVIRSGANVLTFGAGSRLTVL.

The V gene is TRBV19, the J gene TRBJ1-2; a possible D gene is TRBD1 (6 bases). With 3 bases removed from V and 7 bases from J, the gap between germline ends came to 15 bases. This CDR3 is built from 14 residues. Germline lookup yields CDR1 LNHDA and CDR2 SQIVND (reference sequence). Written as DNA, the CDR3 is TGTGCCAGTAGTATGGCGGACAGCCGACGTGGCTACACCTTC. It codes for CASSMADSRRGYTF.

The chain uses TRBV4-1 and TRBJ1-5; D possibly corresponds to TRBD1 (5 bases). This CDR3 has 15 residues. Per the germline V gene, CDR1 is MGHRA and CDR2 is YSYEKL. Trimming took 2 bases from V and 1 from J, leaving 9 bases between them. The CDR3 region is CASSQIPGSNQPQHF. CDR3 nucleotide sequence: TGCGCCAGCAGCCAAATTCCAGGGAGCAATCAGCCCCAGCATTTT.

The rearrangement joins TRBV5-4 to TRBJ2-7; no reliable D call. CDR3 length equals 13 residues. Trimming took off 3 bases at V and 2 bases at J, with 9 bases between the two ends. Germline loops: CDR1 SGHNT, CDR2 YYREEE (reference sequence). CDR3 protein: CASSSTETYEQYF. In nucleotides, the CDR3 is TGTGCCAGCAGCTCAACAGAGACCTACGAGCAGTACTTC.

This chain links TRBV29-1 with TRBJ2-6; D might be TRBD2 (5 bases). Trimming cost V 6 bases and J 0 bases, with 6 bases left between them. CDR3 length: 13 amino acids. Per the germline V gene, CDR1 is SQVTM and CDR2 is ANQGSEA. CDR3 residues: CSVGSSGANVLTF. DNA of the CDR3: TGCAGCGTGGGGAGCTCTGGGGCCAACGTCCTGACTTTC.

This chain joins TRBV10-1 and TRBJ1-1; unclear D gene. The germline V and J ends were trimmed by 6 bases and 5 bases, with 13 bases remaining between them. CDR3 length equals 13 residues. Germline values: CDR1 WNHNN, CDR2 SYGVQD (reference sequence). The CDR3 DNA is TGCGCCAGCAGGGGAAATAGAGGTACTGAAGCTTTCTTT. This encodes CASRGNRGTEAFF.

The chain uses TRBV6-6 and TRBJ2-7; TRBD2 might be the D (6 bases). Germline CDR1 MNHNY, CDR2 SVGAGI (reference sequence). Trimming pared 8 bases from V and 2 bases from J, leaving 16 bases between. The CDR3 length is 14 residues. CDR3 coding DNA: TGTGCCAGCTTGGGACTCCTTAACCCCTACGAGCAGTACTTC. Translation: CASLGLLNPYEQYF.

V is TRBV6-5 and J is TRBJ2-1; TRBD2 matches 9 bases. Trimming cost V 2 bases and J 9 bases; bases outside gene matches: 8. CDR1 MNHEY and CDR2 SVGAGI come from the germline V gene. CDR3 length: 15 amino acids. This CDR3 reads CASSYPSGVGSEQFF. The CDR3 bases are TGTGCCAGCAGTTACCCTAGCGGGGTGGGTAGTGAGCAGTTCTTC.

The chain links TRBV9 to TRBJ1-3; D perhaps matches TRBD1 (6 bases). The V gene's germline CDR1 is SGDLS and CDR2 YYNGEE. The V gene lost 2 bases and the J gene lost 4 bases, with 19 bases spanning the gap. The CDR3 totals 17 residues. CDR3 sequence reads: CASSVHSGGARGNTIYF. CDR3 bases: TGTGCCAGCAGCGTCCACTCCGGGGGGGCGCGAGGAAACACCATATATTTT.

The genes are TRBV25-1 and TRBJ2-5; D may correspond to TRBD1 or TRBD2 (5 bases each). This CDR3 is 12 amino acids long. Germline V gene lookup returns CDR1 MGHDK and CDR2 SYGVNS. Trimming left V 2 bases short and J 11 bases short, with 12 bases between. This CDR3 is CASSEVVGAQYF. For the CDR3, the DNA is TGTGCCAGCAGTGAAGTGGTCGGGGCGCAGTACTTC. Based on the CDR3 plus reference TRBV25-1 and TRBJ2-5, the full variable domain is EADIYQTPRYLVIGTGKKITLECSQTMGHDKMYWYQQDPGMELHLIHYSYGVNSTEKGDLSSESTVSRIRTEHFPLTLESARPSHTSQYLCASSEVVGAQYFGPGTRLLVL.

The chain has TRBV2 and TRBJ1-5; 7 bases fit TRBD1. V lost 11 bases to trimming and J lost 3 bases; unmatched junction nucleotides: 7. The length of the CDR3 is 13 residues. CDR1 and CDR2 (germline): SNHLY, FYNNEI. CDR3 coding DNA: TGTGCCGTCCGGGACAGAAACAATCAGCCCCAGCATTTT. It yields the protein CAVRDRNNQPQHF.

The chain employs TRBV7-9 and TRBJ2-7, with D uncertain. This CDR3 spans 12 amino acids. The V end lost 10 bases, the J end lost 0 bases, and 10 bases lay between the germline ends. Germline V gene data show CDR1 as SEHNR and CDR2 as FQNEAQ (reference sequence). This CDR3 is CATAADSYEQYF. The CDR3 DNA follows: TGTGCCACCGCGGCGGACTCCTACGAGCAGTACTTC.

In its sample, this clone was seen a few times. V and J are TRBV29-1 and TRBJ1-2; D unclear. Germline lookup yields CDR1 SQVTM and CDR2 ANQGSEA. V lost 1 base to trimming and J lost 9 bases, with 12 bases between them. The CDR3 runs to 12 residues. CDR3 DNA sequence: TGCAGCGTTGAAGGGACCCCTGGGAGCTACACCTTC. The encoded protein is CSVEGTPGSYTF.

The V gene is TRBV4-1, the J gene TRBJ2-1, with TRBD2 identical over 8 bases. After removal of 5 bases from V and 3 bases from J, the junction contained 12 bases not matched to a gene. There are 17 residues in the CDR3. In germline, CDR1 is MGHRA, CDR2 YSYEKL. The CDR3 sequence is CASSKGGAGTSYNEQFF. Written as DNA, the CDR3 is TGCGCCAGCAGCAAAGGAGGGGCGGGGACTAGCTACAATGAGCAGTTCTTC.

This clone was recorded once. The chain uses TRBV5-6 and TRBJ1-5; 7 bases are a match to TRBD1. The CDR3 is 15 amino acids. Germline CDR1 and CDR2: SGHDT and YYEEEE. With 6 bases clipped from V and 6 bases from J, the junction kept 12 bases outside the gene matches. The CDR3 sequence is CASKLQGDRGQPQHF. CDR3 coding DNA: TGTGCCAGCAAACTCCAGGGGGATCGCGGTCAGCCCCAGCATTTT. Variable domain in full (rest from reference TRBV5-6 and TRBJ1-5): DAGVTQSPTHLIKTRGQQVTLRCSPKSGHDTVSWYQQALGQGPQFIFQYYEEEERQRGNFPDRFSGHQFPNYSSELNVNALLLGDSALYLCASKLQGDRGQPQHFGDGTRLSIL.

The chain recombines TRBV5-6 with TRBJ2-5; D unresolved. Trimming took 0 bases from V and 2 from J, leaving 5 bases between them. Germline CDR1 and CDR2: SGHDT and YYEEEE. CDR3 length: 13 residues. CDR3 residues: CASSLAQQETQYF. In DNA form, the CDR3 reads TGTGCCAGCAGCTTGGCTCAACAAGAGACCCAGTACTTC.

The rearrangement uses TRBV2 and TRBJ1-6, with unresolved D. The CDR3 totals 16 residues. Germline V lookup: CDR1 SNHLY, CDR2 FYNNEI. Trimming left V 2 bases short and J 1 base short, with 9 bases between. The DNA of the CDR3 is TGTGCCAGCAGTGAAATTGCAGGTTCCTATAATTCACCCCTCCACTTT. It translates to CASSEIAGSYNSPLHF.

This chain joins TRBV7-8 and TRBJ1-5; 7 bases agree with TRBD1. The germline V gene encodes CDR1 SGHVS and CDR2 FQNEAQ. V lost 2 bases and J lost 7; bases outside the gene matches: 8. This CDR3 has 15 residues. As DNA, the CDR3 is TGTGCCAGCAGCTTATTACAGGGGAGTTTCCAGCCCCAGCATTTT. Translating it yields CASSLLQGSFQPQHF.

The rearrangement links TRBV5-6 to TRBJ1-2, with 8 bases lining up with TRBD1. Trimming cost V 0 bases and J 6 bases; bases outside gene matches: 7. The CDR3 covers 15 residues. Germline CDR1 is SGHDT and CDR2 is YYEEEE. CDR3: CASSLVDRVANGYTF. In DNA form, the CDR3 reads TGTGCCAGCAGCTTGGTGGACAGGGTAGCGAATGGCTACACCTTC. Using reference TRBV5-6 and TRBJ1-2 for the parts outside the CDR3, the full variable domain is DAGVTQSPTHLIKTRGQQVTLRCSPKSGHDTVSWYQQALGQGPQFIFQYYEEEERQRGNFPDRFSGHQFPNYSSELNVNALLLGDSALYLCASSLVDRVANGYTFGSGTRLTVV.

This chain connects TRBV7-9 to TRBJ1-2; TRBD1 matches at 11 bases. The germline V gene has CDR1 SEHNR and CDR2 FQNEAQ (reference sequence). V lost 4 bases, J lost 4 bases, and 11 bases stayed unmatched. CDR3 size: 17 residues. CDR3 nucleotides: TGTGCCAGCAGCTCCTATAAGGACAGGGGGCGCGTCTATGGCTACACCTTC. As protein: CASSSYKDRGRVYGYTF. The whole variable domain, remainder taken from reference TRBV7-9 and TRBJ1-2, is DTGVSQNPRHKITKRGQNVTFRCDPISEHNRLYWYRQTLGQGPEFLTYFQNEAQLEKSRLLSDRFSAERPKGSFSTLEIQRTEQGDSAMYLCASSSYKDRGRVYGYTFGSGTRLTVV.

Here the CDR3 reads CASSVGTRSSTDTQYF. CDR3 nucleotides: TGCGCCAGCAGTGTTGGTACGAGGTCTAGCACAGATACGCAGTATTTT. The V call is TRBV10-2, the J call TRBJ2-3; D not certain. The CDR3 totals 16 residues. The V end was cut by 4 bases, the J end by 0 bases, with 14 bases between. CDR1 and CDR2 from the germline V gene are WSHSY and SAAADI.

The table lists this clone with a count of one. This chain joins TRBV7-9 and TRBJ1-2, with no clear D. Trimming stripped 5 bases from V and 8 bases from J, with 18 bases between. The length of the CDR3 is 14 residues. Germline CDR1 and CDR2: SEHNR and FQNEAQ (reference sequence). The CDR3 DNA is TGTGCCAGCAGCCCCGCGTATACCCCGGGGGGCTACACCTTC. It is translated as CASSPAYTPGGYTF.